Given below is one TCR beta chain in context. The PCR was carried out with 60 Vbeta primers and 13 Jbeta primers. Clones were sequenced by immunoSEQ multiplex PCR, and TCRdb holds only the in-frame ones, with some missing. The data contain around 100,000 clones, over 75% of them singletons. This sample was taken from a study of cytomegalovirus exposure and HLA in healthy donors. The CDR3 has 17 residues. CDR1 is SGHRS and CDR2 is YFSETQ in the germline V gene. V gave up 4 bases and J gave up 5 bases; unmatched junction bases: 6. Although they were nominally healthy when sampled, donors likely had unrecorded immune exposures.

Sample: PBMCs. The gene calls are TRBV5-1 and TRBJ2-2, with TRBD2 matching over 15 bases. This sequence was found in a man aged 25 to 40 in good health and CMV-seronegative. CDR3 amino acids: CASSPGLAGGQTGELFF. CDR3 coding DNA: TGCGCCAGCAGCCCAGGACTAGCGGGAGGGCAAACCGGGGAGCTGTTTTTT.